Shown below are 26 T cell receptor beta chains from a single sample sequenced in a study of immune evolution from preneoplasia to lung adenocarcinoma. TCRdb keeps only in-frame clones here, not all; method: immunoSEQ multiplex PCR. This table holds some 9,800 clones, around 90% found once. The sequenced material came from FFPE invasive lung adenocarcinoma tissue. The receptors stem from a person aged 65 to 85 with invasive lung adenocarcinoma. Some clones in this sample may be carry-over from other donors' samples.

The V gene is TRBV5-1, the J gene TRBJ2-1; the D gene is possibly TRBD1 (5 bases). Trimming took off 1 base at V and 13 bases at J, with 12 bases between the two ends. Germline loops: CDR1 SGHRS, CDR2 YFSETQ. There are 12 residues in the CDR3. The CDR3: CASSLKGFIQFF. The CDR3 bases are TGCGCCAGCAGCTTGAAGGGGTTTATCCAGTTCTTC.

The chain carries TRBV4-1 and TRBJ2-7, with D hard to call. CDR3 length equals 14 residues. Germline lookup yields CDR1 MGHRA and CDR2 YSYEKL. The V end lost 0 bases, the J end lost 3 bases, and 9 bases lay between the germline ends. The CDR3: CASSQEKGNYEQYF. The CDR3 DNA is TGCGCCAGCAGCCAAGAGAAGGGAAACTACGAGCAGTACTTC.

The chain has TRBV2 and TRBJ2-5, with TRBD1 matching 8 bases. With 3 bases clipped from V and 5 bases from J, the junction kept 5 bases outside the gene matches. The CDR3 is made up of 14 amino acids. Germline lookup yields CDR1 SNHLY and CDR2 FYNNEI. CDR3 nucleotide sequence: TGTGCCAGCAGTGACAGGGGGCGAAGGGAGACCCAGTACTTC. The encoded protein is CASSDRGRRETQYF.

V gene TRBV6-1 combines with J gene TRBJ1-5; D remains unclear. The CDR3 has 12 amino acids. V lost 3 bases to trimming and J lost 12 bases, with 12 bases between them. Germline V lookup: CDR1 MNHNS, CDR2 SASEGT. The CDR3 nucleotides are TGTGCCAGCAGTGAGGTTTTGGGGAGCCAGCATTTT. This gives the protein CASSEVLGSQHF.

The CDR3 loop reads CASSDRVRNYGYTF. As DNA, the CDR3 is TGCGCCAGCAGCGACAGGGTGCGAAACTATGGCTACACCTTC. This chain links TRBV10-2 with TRBJ1-2, with TRBD1 matching 7 bases. Germline CDR1 and CDR2: WSHSY and SAAADI. The CDR3 has 14 amino acids. The V segment lost 6 bases and the J segment 2 bases; nucleotides outside the gene matches: 6.

There are a few counts of this clone. The chain employs TRBV19 and TRBJ1-3, with D uncertain. Germline loops: CDR1 LNHDA, CDR2 SQIVND (reference sequence). Trimming removed 3 bases from V and 4 bases from J, with 4 bases in between. The CDR3 covers 12 residues. The CDR3 protein is CASSILGNTIYF. CDR3 bases: TGTGCCAGTAGTATTCTCGGAAACACCATATATTTT. The whole variable domain, filled in from reference TRBV19 and TRBJ1-3, reads DGGITQSPKYLFRKEGQNVTLSCEQNLNHDAMYWYRQDPGQGLRLIYYSQIVNDFQKGDIAEGYSVSREKKESFPLTVTSAQKNPTAFYLCASSILGNTIYFGEGSWLTVV.

The chain carries TRBV27 and TRBJ1-2; D is perhaps TRBD1 (6 bases). The V and J ends lost 8 bases and 1 base respectively, with 20 bases between them. CDR3 size: 16 residues. Germline values: CDR1 MNHEY, CDR2 SMNVEV (reference sequence). CDR3 in DNA: TGTGCCAGCGCGTTGACAGGAGAAGACTTTAACTATGGCTACACCTTC. As protein: CASALTGEDFNYGYTF.

The chain carries TRBV5-4 and TRBJ1-1; TRBD1 aligns across 8 bases. Germline trimming cut 4 bases from V and 2 bases from J; bases unmatched to any gene: 4. The CDR3 contains 14 residues. Germline CDR1 and CDR2: SGHNT and YYREEE (reference sequence). CDR3 nucleotide sequence: TGTGCCAGCAGCCCATCAGGGGGCAACACTGAAGCTTTCTTT. Protein product: CASSPSGGNTEAFF.

The rearrangement uses TRBV6-5 and TRBJ1-5; D is unclear. Germline V gene data show CDR1 as MNHEY and CDR2 as SVGAGI. The V end lost 5 bases, the J end lost 3 bases, and 11 bases lay between the germline ends. The CDR3 totals 14 residues. In DNA form, the CDR3 reads TGTGCCAGCAGTAACCTGGCCCTCAATCAGCCCCAGCATTTT. Protein sequence: CASSNLALNQPQHF.

The V gene is TRBV28, the J gene TRBJ1-3, with D unresolved. V lost 6 bases to trimming and J lost 0 bases, with 9 bases between them. The CDR3 is 14 amino acids. CDR1 is MDHEN, CDR2 SYDVKM, per germline. Written as DNA, the CDR3 is TGTGCCAGCAGACCCCTGGGCTCTGGAAACACCATATATTTT. Its translation: CASRPLGSGNTIYF.

The chain joins TRBV28 to TRBJ1-4, with D maybe TRBD1 (6 bases). This CDR3 has 14 residues. Germline CDR1 and CDR2: MDHEN and SYDVKM. V gave up 9 bases and J gave up 8 bases, with 19 bases separating them. In nucleotides, the CDR3 is TGTGCCAGGACACAGGGAGCGGGCGGAGAAAAACTGTTTTTT. This gives the protein CARTQGAGGEKLFF.

This chain connects TRBV7-9 to TRBJ1-4; 7 nucleotides line up with TRBD1. Trimming at V came to 6 bases and at J to 10 bases, leaving 14 bases not matched to a gene. The CDR3 is 15 amino acids. Germline V lookup: CDR1 SEHNR, CDR2 FQNEAQ (reference sequence). CDR3 nucleotides: TGTGCCAGCAGTATTACCGAGGGGGCCTCTGGAAAACTGTTTTTT. This encodes CASSITEGASGKLFF.

The rearrangement uses TRBV30 and TRBJ1-3; D is unresolved. The CDR3 is made up of 15 amino acids. CDR1 is GTSNPN, CDR2 SVGIG, per germline (reference sequence). Trimming removed 7 bases from V and 0 bases from J, with 16 bases in between. CDR3 residues: CASPGVGNSGNTIYF. The CDR3 DNA reads TGTGCCTCCCCAGGAGTGGGGAACTCTGGAAACACCATATATTTT.

The chain has TRBV29-1 and TRBJ1-2; the D gene is possibly TRBD1 (6 bases). Germline CDR1 and CDR2: SQVTM and ANQGSEA. The V end was cut by 6 bases, the J end by 7 bases, with 15 bases between. This CDR3 has 12 amino acids. This CDR3 is CSVLILQGGYTF. Here the CDR3 DNA reads TGCAGCGTCCTAATTCTACAGGGTGGCTACACCTTC.

V is TRBV4-1 and J is TRBJ1-5, with D unclear. V was trimmed by 1 base and J by 2 bases, leaving 6 bases between them. CDR1 and CDR2 (germline): MGHRA, YSYEKL. CDR3 length equals 14 residues. The CDR3 DNA reads TGCGCCAGCAGCCAAGGTCAGCGCAATCAGCCCCAGCATTTT. The encoded protein is CASSQGQRNQPQHF.

This clone was counted a few times. The V call is TRBV7-2, the J call TRBJ2-7; D is uncertain. Trimming removed 8 bases from V and 4 bases from J, with 12 bases in between. CDR1 SGHTA and CDR2 FQGNSA come from the germline V gene. The length of the CDR3 is 12 residues. The CDR3 coding sequence is TGTGCCAGCGGGTATGTGGCGTACGAGCAGTACTTC. Translation gives CASGYVAYEQYF.

The gene calls are TRBV11-2 and TRBJ2-3; D is perhaps TRBD1 (6 bases). This CDR3 has 13 amino acids. The V gene's germline CDR1 is SGHAT and CDR2 FQNNGV. Trimming shortened V by 6 bases and J by 4 bases, and 11 bases separated the two germline ends. The CDR3 region has the DNA TGTGCCAGCAGTCAATCAGGGGCAGATACGCAGTATTTT. It specifies CASSQSGADTQYF.

The rearrangement joins TRBV11-1 to TRBJ2-3; 11 positions match TRBD2. V shed 4 bases and J 2 bases; nucleotides not matched to a gene: 5. The germline gives CDR1 SGHAT, CDR2 FQDESV (reference sequence). CDR3 length equals 16 residues. The CDR3 DNA follows: TGTGCCAGCAGCTCCTTAGCGGGAGGGATCACAGATACGCAGTATTTT. The encoded protein is CASSSLAGGITDTQYF.

The chain employs TRBV5-4 and TRBJ2-6, with 7 nucleotides matching TRBD1. The germline gives CDR1 SGHNT, CDR2 YYREEE (reference sequence). The junction had 10 bases not matched to a gene; V was cut back by 4 bases and J by 0 bases. The length of the CDR3 is 18 residues. In DNA, the CDR3 is TGTGCCAGCAGCAAGAGGGACAGAACCTTCTCTGGGGCCAACGTCCTGACTTTC. This translates into CASSKRDRTFSGANVLTF.

The gene calls are TRBV28 and TRBJ2-7, with D unclear. Germline CDR1 reads MDHEN; CDR2 reads SYDVKM. Trimming took off 6 bases at V and 4 bases at J, with 13 bases between the two ends. This CDR3 has 13 residues. CDR3 DNA: TGTGCCAGCAGCTCCCCGATGGGGTACGAGCAGTACTTC. This encodes CASSSPMGYEQYF.

The chain combines TRBV6-5 with TRBJ2-7; D call uncertain. The germline V gene encodes CDR1 MNHEY and CDR2 SVGAGI. The CDR3 sequence is 14 residues long. The V gene lost 2 bases and the J gene lost 0 bases, with 8 bases spanning the gap. In nucleotides, the CDR3 is TGTGCCAGCAGTTACGTCAGTGACTCCTACGAGCAGTACTTC. Protein sequence: CASSYVSDSYEQYF.

This clone was observed a handful of times. This rearrangement joins TRBV19 to TRBJ2-3; D not certain. The CDR3 is 12 amino acids. V shed 5 bases and J shed 4 bases, with 7 bases lying between them. Germline loops: CDR1 LNHDA, CDR2 SQIVND (reference sequence). The CDR3 DNA reads as TGTGCCAGTAGTTGGGCCCCAGATACGCAGTATTTT. This translates into CASSWAPDTQYF.

This chain's CDR3 is CASSLAGQGADTQYF. In nucleotides, the CDR3 is TGTGCCAGCAGCTTAGCGGGACAGGGTGCAGATACGCAGTATTTT. V and J are TRBV11-2 and TRBJ2-3; 9 bases align to TRBD1. Trimming took 1 base from V and 4 from J; bases not matched to a gene: 3. There are 15 residues in the CDR3. CDR1 SGHAT and CDR2 FQNNGV come from the germline V gene.

This chain links TRBV27 with TRBJ2-7; TRBD1 agrees at 9 bases. V gave up 5 bases and J gave up 7 bases; unmatched junction bases: 9. This CDR3 is 14 amino acids long. Germline CDR1 and CDR2: MNHEY and SMNVEV (reference sequence). CDR3 coding DNA: TGTGCCAGCAGTCTCTACGGACAGGGGCGGGAGCAGTACTTC. This gives the protein CASSLYGQGREQYF.

The V gene is TRBV29-1, the J gene TRBJ2-1, with D possibly matching TRBD1 (6 bases). The ends were cut back, 7 bases at V and 1 base at J, with 14 bases in the middle. Germline V lookup: CDR1 SQVTM, CDR2 ANQGSEA. CDR3 length: 14 residues. DNA for the CDR3: TGCAGCGCCATGGGGCAGGGGTCCTACAATGAGCAGTTCTTC. The encoded protein is CSAMGQGSYNEQFF.

This chain links TRBV6-1 with TRBJ1-2, with unresolved D. Germline V gene lookup returns CDR1 MNHNS and CDR2 SASEGT. The CDR3 contains 16 residues. V dropped 4 bases and J dropped 0 bases, with 15 bases sitting between them. CDR3 loop: CASSAYSGFTNYGYTF. The CDR3 nucleotides are TGTGCCAGCAGTGCTTACAGCGGGTTTACTAACTATGGCTACACCTTC.